This T cell receptor beta chain was obtained from a study of blood T cell repertoires in COVID-19. The length of the CDR3 is 17 residues. CDR1 and CDR2 (germline): LGHDT, YNNKEL (reference sequence). As regards this clone: The junction does not match germline at one end; this may be a read error.

Methods used by the authors: Nucleated cell number was recorded as an estimate derived from reference gene primer amplification. Profiled with immunoSEQ multiplex PCR; TCRdb holds only in-frame clones, not every one. The V and J calls and clone size come from that table; D and trimming were worked out from the DNA. The sample contains approximately 31,000 clones, 90% to 95% of which appear only once. The sequence came from a human donor in a cohort sampled during active COVID-19. The chain couples TRBV3-1 (or the pseudogene TRBV3-2) to TRBJ1-5; no reliable D call. The sample comprised peripheral blood. CDR3 protein: CASTQGPPAYSNQPQHF. In DNA form, the CDR3 reads TGTGCCAGCACCCAAGGACCCCCAGCGTATAGCAATCAGCCCCAGCATTTT.